The 31 T cell receptor beta chains given below trace back to one sample, sequenced in a study of blood T cells in healthy people across ages. A sample-barcoded 5' primer and a J-beta primer mix were used in a second PCR of roughly 7 to 11 cycles. MiXCR, run by TCRdb on the 5' RACE reads, gives a single entry per CDR3 protein. The sample lists about 1.8 million distinct CDR3 sequences; around half were seen once. Sequencing used blood. Every receptor here comes from a woman in her thirties or forties in good health.

V gene TRBV15 combines with J gene TRBJ2-3; unclear D gene. Germline-derived CDR1 and CDR2 are LNHNV and YYDKDF (reference sequence). Trimming stripped 8 bases from V and 0 bases from J, with 9 bases between. This CDR3 spans 13 amino acids. As DNA, the CDR3 is TGTGCCACCGTGGGCGGTAGCACAGATACGCAGTATTTT. Protein sequence: CATVGGSTDTQYF.

This chain links TRBV7-8 with TRBJ2-6; D tentatively reads TRBD1 or TRBD2 (5 bases each). The CDR3 loop spans 16 amino acids. V lost 10 bases, J lost 0 bases, and 16 bases lay in between. Looked up from germline, CDR1 is SGHVS and CDR2 is FQNEAQ. CDR3 coding DNA: TGTGCCACGGGAACAGGTCACAACTCTGGGGCCAACGTCCTGACTTTC. It codes for CATGTGHNSGANVLTF. The full variable domain, its missing parts supplied by reference TRBV7-8 and TRBJ2-6, is GAGVSQSPRYKVAKRGQDVALRCDPISGHVSLFWYQQALGQGPEFLTYFQNEAQLDKSGLPSDRFFAERPEGSVSTLKIQRTQQEDSAVYLCATGTGHNSGANVLTFGAGSRLTVL.

This chain joins TRBV20-1 and TRBJ2-5; 12 positions match TRBD2. This CDR3 is built from 14 residues. CDR1 and CDR2 (germline): DFQATT, SNEGSKA (reference sequence). With 4 bases clipped from V and 2 bases from J, the junction kept 2 bases outside the gene matches. The CDR3 is CSAITSGGQETQYF. CDR3 nucleotides: TGCAGTGCTATAACTAGCGGGGGGCAAGAGACCCAGTACTTC.

The chain recombines TRBV28 with TRBJ1-2; D may be TRBD1 (5 bases). Trimming cost V 9 bases and J 8 bases, with 22 bases left between them. CDR1 and CDR2 from the germline V gene are MDHEN and SYDVKM. The CDR3 is 14 amino acids. CDR3 sequence: CASLTSWGGHGYTF. The DNA of the CDR3 is TGTGCCAGTCTTACCTCCTGGGGGGGTCACGGCTACACCTTC.

This clonotype appeared a few times. The chain recombines TRBV3-1 with TRBJ2-1; D not certain. The germline V gene has CDR1 LGHDT and CDR2 YNNKEL (reference sequence). The CDR3 contains 15 residues. V was cut by 1 base and J by 0 bases, with 7 bases left in between. The CDR3 region has the DNA TGTGCCAGCAGCCAAGGCGACCTCTCCTACAATGAGCAGTTCTTC. Protein sequence: CASSQGDLSYNEQFF.

This rearrangement joins TRBV6-5 to TRBJ2-5; 7 bases map to TRBD2. Germline CDR1 MNHEY, CDR2 SVGAGI. V gave up 5 bases and J gave up 2 bases; unmatched junction bases: 5. The CDR3 totals 14 residues. DNA of the CDR3: TGTGCCAGCAGTACCTTCGGGGGGCAAGAGACCCAGTACTTC. Translated: CASSTFGGQETQYF.

This clonotype was found a few times. This sequence joins TRBV12-3 or TRBV12-4 and TRBJ2-6; the D call may be TRBD1 or TRBD2 (5 bases each). V lost 2 bases, J lost 4 bases, and 18 bases lay in between. The CDR3 length is 18 residues. For the CDR3, the DNA is TGTGCCAGCAGTTTACGCCCCGAGGGACCCACCGGGGCCAACGTCCTGACTTTC. Protein: CASSLRPEGPTGANVLTF.

The V and J genes are TRBV10-3 and TRBJ2-1, with 9 bases identical to TRBD2. Per germline, CDR1 ENHRY and CDR2 SYGVKD. The J segment lost 7 bases and the V segment lost 6 bases, leaving 7 bases of the junction unmatched. The CDR3 is 14 amino acids. The CDR3, as DNA: TGTGCCATCAGCGGCGGGGGGGAAGGGAATGAGCAGTTCTTC. It codes for CAISGGGEGNEQFF.

There are a few counts of this clonotype. The genes are TRBV27 and TRBJ2-1; 11 nucleotides line up with TRBD1. Germline V lookup: CDR1 MNHEY, CDR2 SMNVEV (reference sequence). Trimming at V came to 11 bases and at J to 7 bases, leaving 7 bases not matched to a gene. The length of the CDR3 is 13 residues. This CDR3 reads CASGQGAWNEQFF. CDR3 nucleotides: TGTGCCTCCGGACAGGGGGCTTGGAATGAGCAGTTCTTC.

V gene TRBV7-2 combines with J gene TRBJ2-5, with D perhaps TRBD2 (6 bases). The CDR3 spans 15 residues. Trimming stripped 5 bases from V and 3 bases from J, with 16 bases between. CDR1 SGHTA and CDR2 FQGNSA come from the germline V gene. CDR3 residues: CASSRQSTSKETQYF. For the CDR3, the DNA is TGTGCCAGCAGCCGCCAAAGTACTAGCAAAGAGACCCAGTACTTC.

The J gene is TRBJ2-1, the V gene TRBV7-2; 15 bases match TRBD2. The CDR3 has 16 amino acids. Germline V gives CDR1 SGHTA, CDR2 FQGNSA. Germline trimming cut 5 bases from V and 10 bases from J; bases unmatched to any gene: 9. CDR3 nucleotide sequence: TGTGCCAGCAGCCCCCGGACTAGCGGGGGGGCCATGGAGCAGTTCTTC. This sequence encodes CASSPRTSGGAMEQFF.

The chain employs TRBV7-2 and TRBJ2-1, with TRBD2 as a possible D gene (6 bases). Deletions cut 1 base from V and 1 base from J, with 14 bases between. The CDR3 loop spans 17 amino acids. CDR1 is SGHTA and CDR2 is FQGNSA in the germline V gene. In DNA, the CDR3 is TGTGCCAGCAGCTTAGTCGGGAGCGGGCTGTCCTACAATGAGCAGTTCTTC. Amino acids: CASSLVGSGLSYNEQFF. Based on the CDR3 plus reference TRBV7-2 and TRBJ2-1, the full variable domain is GAGVSQSPSNKVTEKGKDVELRCDPISGHTALYWYRQSLGQGLEFLIYFQGNSAPDKSGLPSDRFSAERTGGSVSTLTIQRTQQEDSAVYLCASSLVGSGLSYNEQFFGPGTRLTVL.

The genes are TRBV28 and TRBJ2-5; maybe TRBD1 (6 bases). Trimming took 6 bases from V and 2 from J, leaving 19 bases between them. This CDR3 comprises 16 residues. CDR1 is MDHEN and CDR2 is SYDVKM in the germline V gene. The CDR3 spells CASSLQGRGSQETQYF. CDR3 nucleotide sequence: TGTGCCAGCAGCCTACAGGGCCGAGGGAGTCAAGAGACCCAGTACTTC.

This sequence joins TRBV11-2 and TRBJ2-1; 14 bases fit TRBD2. This CDR3 comprises 18 residues. The trim removed 3 bases at V and 5 bases at J, leaving 9 bases unmatched. Germline assignment: CDR1 SGHAT and CDR2 FQNNGV. The CDR3 sequence is CASSLRGTSGGFHNEQFF. CDR3 DNA sequence: TGTGCCAGCAGCTTGCGTGGGACTAGCGGGGGTTTCCACAATGAGCAGTTCTTC.

The chain combines TRBV28 with TRBJ1-1; D may be TRBD1 (5 bases). Germline V lookup: CDR1 MDHEN, CDR2 SYDVKM. The CDR3 totals 12 residues. Trimming left V 11 bases short and J 1 base short, with 11 bases between. The CDR3 coding sequence is TGTGCCGTCAGGGTTTCGAACACTGAAGCTTTCTTT. Protein product: CAVRVSNTEAFF.

V gene TRBV7-2 combines with J gene TRBJ2-3; the match to TRBD2 covers 16 bases. This CDR3 comprises 17 residues. With V trimmed by 3 bases and J by 6 bases, 6 bases remained unmatched. Germline V lookup: CDR1 SGHTA, CDR2 FQGNSA. CDR3 protein: CASSFGTSGGASDTQYF. CDR3 in DNA: TGTGCCAGCAGCTTCGGGACTAGCGGGGGGGCCAGTGATACGCAGTATTTT.

V gene TRBV20-1 combines with J gene TRBJ1-2; weak D call: TRBD1 (6 bases). The CDR3 is 13 amino acids. Germline values: CDR1 DFQATT, CDR2 SNEGSKA (reference sequence). V gave up 6 bases and J gave up 8 bases, with 19 bases separating them. CDR3 sequence reads: CSAPGHSLIGYTF. The CDR3 DNA reads TGCAGTGCCCCGGGACATTCATTAATAGGCTACACCTTC.

The genes are TRBV5-1 and TRBJ2-5; TRBD2 aligns across 7 bases. The junction had 16 bases not matched to a gene; V was cut back by 3 bases and J by 11 bases. There are 15 residues in the CDR3. Germline loops: CDR1 SGHRS, CDR2 YFSETQ. The CDR3 DNA is TGCGCCAGCAGCTACTCCCGGGAGGTAAGAAATGAGCAGTACTTC. This translates into CASSYSREVRNEQYF.

The chain links TRBV7-9 to TRBJ2-3, with TRBD2 matching over 11 bases. The germline CDR1 and CDR2 sequences are SEHNR and FQNEAQ (reference sequence). V gave up 6 bases and J gave up 7 bases; unmatched junction bases: 12. The CDR3 has 16 residues. CDR3 residues: CASSRLSGGALNTQYF. CDR3 DNA: TGTGCCAGCAGTCGGCTTAGCGGGGGGGCCTTAAATACGCAGTATTTT.

This clonotype appeared many times. The chain carries TRBV7-2 and TRBJ2-6, with D perhaps TRBD2 (5 bases). V was shortened by 1 base and J by 4 bases, with 8 bases between the two germline ends. This CDR3 has 15 residues. Germline V gene data show CDR1 as SGHTA and CDR2 as FQGNSA. The CDR3 DNA reads TGTGCCAGCAGCTTAGACCGGGGAGGGGCCAACGTCCTGACTTTC. Translating gives CASSLDRGGANVLTF.

The rearrangement links TRBV5-8 to TRBJ1-2; D is perhaps TRBD1 (6 bases). V was cut by 4 bases and J by 7 bases, with 8 bases left in between. The CDR3 sequence is 11 residues long. CDR1 is SGHTS and CDR2 is YDEGEE in the germline V gene. The CDR3 sequence: CASSIQGGYTF. DNA of the CDR3: TGTGCCAGCAGCATACAGGGTGGCTACACCTTC.

CDR3 coding DNA: TGCAGTTCAAGATTCCCTCTGGCGGGGGAGCTACCAAACTCCTACAATGAGCAGTTCTTC. Translation gives CSSRFPLAGELPNSYNEQFF. This chain links TRBV20-1 with TRBJ2-1, with TRBD2 matching over 7 bases. Germline values: CDR1 DFQATT, CDR2 SNEGSKA (reference sequence). The CDR3 runs to 20 residues. Trimming cost V 8 bases and J 0 bases; bases outside gene matches: 25.

The chain recombines TRBV7-2 with TRBJ2-7; 9 bases map to TRBD1. Germline lookup yields CDR1 SGHTA and CDR2 FQGNSA. The CDR3 runs 15 residues. V was clipped by 5 bases and J by 3 bases; unmatched bases: 8. The CDR3 DNA follows: TGTGCCAGCAGCCCCGACAGGGGGTATTTCTACGAGCAGTACTTC. As protein: CASSPDRGYFYEQYF.

This clonotype came up a few times. The chain joins TRBV5-1 to TRBJ1-5; D gene ambiguous. The V end lost 2 bases, the J end lost 1 base, and 10 bases lay between the germline ends. The germline CDR1 and CDR2 sequences are SGHRS and YFSETQ. The CDR3 extends over 15 amino acids. The CDR3 DNA sequence: TGCGCCAGCAGCTTTACGGATCCCAGCAATCAGCCCCAGCATTTT. Translating gives CASSFTDPSNQPQHF. Combining the CDR3 with reference TRBV5-1 and TRBJ1-5 gives the whole variable domain KAGVTQTPRYLIKTRGQQVTLSCSPISGHRSVSWYQQTPGQGLQFLFEYFSETQRNKGNFPGRFSGRQFSNSRSEMNVSTLELGDSALYLCASSFTDPSNQPQHFGDGTRLSIL.

The V and J genes are TRBV5-1 and TRBJ1-6; 9 bases line up with TRBD1. Trimming removed 2 bases from V and 9 bases from J; junction bases left unmatched: 9. Looked up from germline, CDR1 is SGHRS and CDR2 is YFSETQ. The CDR3 is 16 amino acids. The CDR3 DNA sequence: TGCGCCAGCAGCTTCTACCGGGACAGGGTTACTTCACCCCTCCACTTT. It yields the protein CASSFYRDRVTSPLHF.

This clonotype has just a few counts. The chain joins TRBV4-3 to TRBJ2-3, with 8 bases identical to TRBD2. Germline CDR1 reads LGHNA; CDR2 reads YSLEER. V was pared by 5 bases and J by 3 bases, with 7 bases of the junction left unmatched. The length of the CDR3 is 15 residues. This chain's CDR3 is CASSEAGAATDTQYF. CDR3 DNA sequence: TGCGCCAGCAGCGAAGCGGGGGCCGCTACAGATACGCAGTATTTT.

This clonotype was counted between two and nine times. V and J are TRBV4-2 and TRBJ1-1, with no clear D. CDR1 is LGHNA, CDR2 YNFKEQ, per germline. V was trimmed by 0 bases and J by 3 bases, leaving 8 bases between them. The CDR3 consists of 14 residues. The CDR3 DNA is TGTGCCAGCAGCCAAGAATCCCACGACACTGAAGCTTTCTTT. Amino acids: CASSQESHDTEAFF.

The chain joins TRBV18 to TRBJ2-7; 12 bases are shared with TRBD1. The DNA matches TRBJ2-4 better at its end, which makes the J call doubtful. The V gene's germline CDR1 is KGHSH and CDR2 LQKENI. The CDR3 totals 16 residues. CDR3 in amino acids: CASSPTGTGGLNIQYF. As DNA, the CDR3 is TGTGCCAGCTCACCTACCGGGACAGGGGGCTTGAACATTCAGTACTTC.

This clonotype turned up a few times. This chain links TRBV7-3 with TRBJ2-6; TRBD2 matches at 11 bases. V shed 5 bases, J shed 0 bases, and the junction held 6 bases outside the gene matches. This CDR3 region has 18 residues. Germline values: CDR1 SGHTA, CDR2 FQGTGA. As DNA, the CDR3 is TGTGCCAGCAGCGTCTCTAGCGGGGGGAGCTCTGGGGCCAACGTCCTGACTTTC. Protein product: CASSVSSGGSSGANVLTF.

To note about this clonotype: This could be a read error, since a much larger clone is one nucleotide away. The chain employs TRBV7-9 and TRBJ2-5, with 12 bases aligning to TRBD1. Germline V lookup: CDR1 SEHNR, CDR2 FQNEAQ (reference sequence). This CDR3 has 17 amino acids. V shed 6 bases and J 11 bases; nucleotides not matched to a gene: 19. The CDR3 DNA reads as TGTGCCAGCAGGATCGGGACAGGGGGCGGTTACCACAATGAGCAGTACTTC. Translation gives CASRIGTGGGYHNEQYF.

This clonotype was picked up a small number of times. This chain joins TRBV28 and TRBJ2-3, with TRBD1 identical over 11 bases. The CDR3 has 15 amino acids. Unmatched junction bases numbered 5, after V lost 8 bases and J lost 1 base. Germline CDR1 MDHEN, CDR2 SYDVKM. The CDR3 reads CASRTGGGGTDTQYF. The CDR3 DNA reads as TGTGCCAGCCGGACAGGGGGCGGCGGCACAGATACGCAGTATTTT.